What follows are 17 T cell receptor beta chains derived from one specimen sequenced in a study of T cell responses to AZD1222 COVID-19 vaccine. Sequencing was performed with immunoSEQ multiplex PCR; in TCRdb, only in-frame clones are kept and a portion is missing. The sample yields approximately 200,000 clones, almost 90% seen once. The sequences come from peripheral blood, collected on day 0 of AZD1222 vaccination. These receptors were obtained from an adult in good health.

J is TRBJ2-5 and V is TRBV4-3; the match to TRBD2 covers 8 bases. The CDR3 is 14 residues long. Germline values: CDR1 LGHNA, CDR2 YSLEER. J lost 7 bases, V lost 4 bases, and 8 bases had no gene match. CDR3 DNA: TGCGCCAGCAGCCTCGGACTCAGCGGGGGGACCCAGTACTTC. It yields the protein CASSLGLSGGTQYF.

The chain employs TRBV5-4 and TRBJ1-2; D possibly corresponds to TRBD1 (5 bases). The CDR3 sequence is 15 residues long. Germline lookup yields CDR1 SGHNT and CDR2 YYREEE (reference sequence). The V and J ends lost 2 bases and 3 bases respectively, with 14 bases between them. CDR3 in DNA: TGTGCCAGCAGCTTAATAGGAGGGGCCCACTATGGCTACACCTTC. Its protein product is CASSLIGGAHYGYTF.

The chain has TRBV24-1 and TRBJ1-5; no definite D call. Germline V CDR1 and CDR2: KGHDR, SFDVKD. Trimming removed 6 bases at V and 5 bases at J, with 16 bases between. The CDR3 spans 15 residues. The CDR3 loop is CATSRAGPLHQPQHF. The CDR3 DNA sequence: TGTGCCACCAGTAGAGCAGGCCCCCTGCATCAGCCCCAGCATTTT.

The CDR3 DNA is TGTGCCAGTTCCAAAGGGGCCTACGAGCAGTACTTC. It encodes CASSKGAYEQYF. This chain connects TRBV27 to TRBJ2-7, with a tentative D call TRBD1 (5 bases). The V end lost 9 bases, the J end lost 2 bases, and 11 bases lay between the germline ends. There are 12 residues in the CDR3. Germline V gives CDR1 MNHEY, CDR2 SMNVEV (reference sequence).

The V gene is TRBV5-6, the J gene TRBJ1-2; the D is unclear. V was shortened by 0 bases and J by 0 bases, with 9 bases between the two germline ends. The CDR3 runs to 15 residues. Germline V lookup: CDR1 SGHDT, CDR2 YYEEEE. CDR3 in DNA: TGTGCCAGCAGCTTGGGGACGGCAACTAACTATGGCTACACCTTC. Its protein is CASSLGTATNYGYTF.

The CDR3 DNA reads TGTGCCAGCAGCCCTGGGGCGGGTGCCTACGAGCAGTACTTC. It codes for CASSPGAGAYEQYF. J is TRBJ2-7 and V is TRBV5-4; D may be TRBD1 or TRBD2 (5 bases each). The germline V gene encodes CDR1 SGHNT and CDR2 YYREEE (reference sequence). Trimming pared 4 bases from V and 2 bases from J, leaving 13 bases between. The CDR3 runs to 14 residues.

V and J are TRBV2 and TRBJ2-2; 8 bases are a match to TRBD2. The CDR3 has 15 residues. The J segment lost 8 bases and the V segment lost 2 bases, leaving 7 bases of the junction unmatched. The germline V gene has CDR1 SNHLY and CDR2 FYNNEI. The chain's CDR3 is CASSEREGTTGELFF. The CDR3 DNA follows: TGTGCCAGCAGTGAACGGGAGGGGACGACGGGGGAGCTGTTTTTT.

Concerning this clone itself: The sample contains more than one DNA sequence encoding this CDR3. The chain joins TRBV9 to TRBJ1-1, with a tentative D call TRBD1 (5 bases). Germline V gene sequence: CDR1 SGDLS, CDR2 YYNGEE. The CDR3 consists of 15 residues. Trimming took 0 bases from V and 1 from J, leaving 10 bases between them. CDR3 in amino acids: CASSVGGGGNTEAFF. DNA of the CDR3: TGTGCCAGCAGCGTAGGTGGGGGAGGGAACACTGAAGCTTTCTTT.

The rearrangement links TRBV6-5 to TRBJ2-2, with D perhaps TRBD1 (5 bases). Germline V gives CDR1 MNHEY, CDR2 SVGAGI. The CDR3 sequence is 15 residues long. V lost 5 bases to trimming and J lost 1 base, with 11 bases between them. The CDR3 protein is CASSPDDRNTGELFF. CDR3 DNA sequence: TGTGCCAGCAGTCCCGACGACAGGAACACCGGGGAGCTGTTTTTT.

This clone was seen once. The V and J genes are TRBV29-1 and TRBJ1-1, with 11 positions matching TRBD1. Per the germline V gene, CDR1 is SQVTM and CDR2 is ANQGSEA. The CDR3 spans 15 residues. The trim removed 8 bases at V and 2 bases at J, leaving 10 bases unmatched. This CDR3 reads CSISGTGGPNTEAFF. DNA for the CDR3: TGCAGCATATCCGGGACAGGGGGACCCAACACTGAAGCTTTCTTT. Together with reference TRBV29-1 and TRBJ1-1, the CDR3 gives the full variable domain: SAVISQKPSRDICQRGTSLTIQCQVDSQVTMMFWYRQQPGQSLTLIATANQGSEATYESGFVIDKFPISRPNLTFSTLTVSNMSPEDSSIYLCSISGTGGPNTEAFFGQGTRLTVV.

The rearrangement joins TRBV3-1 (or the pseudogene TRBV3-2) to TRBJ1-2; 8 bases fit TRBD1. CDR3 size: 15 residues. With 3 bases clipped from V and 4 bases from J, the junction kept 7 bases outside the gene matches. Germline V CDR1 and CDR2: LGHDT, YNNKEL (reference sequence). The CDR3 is CASSQAGTGAYGYTF. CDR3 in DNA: TGTGCCAGCAGCCAGGCCGGGACAGGCGCCTATGGCTACACCTTC.

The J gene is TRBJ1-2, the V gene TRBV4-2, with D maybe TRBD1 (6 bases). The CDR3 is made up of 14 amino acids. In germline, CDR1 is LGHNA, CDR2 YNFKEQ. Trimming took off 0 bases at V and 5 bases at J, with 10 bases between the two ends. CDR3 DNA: TGTGCCAGCAGCCAAGATGTAGGGGGGTATGGCTACACCTTC. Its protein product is CASSQDVGGYGYTF.

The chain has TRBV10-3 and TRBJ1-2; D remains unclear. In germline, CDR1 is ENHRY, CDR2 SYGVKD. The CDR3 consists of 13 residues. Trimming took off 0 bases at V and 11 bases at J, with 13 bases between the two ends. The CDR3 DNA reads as TGTGCCATCAGTGAGTCTTATACCTCGGGTTACACCTTC. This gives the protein CAISESYTSGYTF.

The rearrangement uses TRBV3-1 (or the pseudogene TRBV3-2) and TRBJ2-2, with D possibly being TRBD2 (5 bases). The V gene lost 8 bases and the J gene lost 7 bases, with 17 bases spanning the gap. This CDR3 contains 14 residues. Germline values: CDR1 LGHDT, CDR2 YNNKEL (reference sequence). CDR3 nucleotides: TGTGCCAGCGGACGACCCTCACTAGGCGGGGAGCTGTTTTTT. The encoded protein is CASGRPSLGGELFF.

CDR3 protein: CASSPGQGLSGNTIYF. CDR3 coding DNA: TGTGCCAGCAGCCCGGGGCAGGGTCTCTCTGGAAACACCATATATTTT. The gene calls are TRBV11-2 and TRBJ1-3; D perhaps matches TRBD1 (5 bases). This CDR3 contains 16 residues. V lost 5 bases and J 0 bases, leaving 14 bases between the germline ends. Germline V lookup: CDR1 SGHAT, CDR2 FQNNGV.

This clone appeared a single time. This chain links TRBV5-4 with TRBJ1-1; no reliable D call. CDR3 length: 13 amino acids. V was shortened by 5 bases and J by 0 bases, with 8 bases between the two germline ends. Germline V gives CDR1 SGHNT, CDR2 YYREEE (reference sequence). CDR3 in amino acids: CASRPDLNTEAFF. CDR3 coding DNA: TGTGCCAGCAGACCAGACTTGAACACTGAAGCTTTCTTT.

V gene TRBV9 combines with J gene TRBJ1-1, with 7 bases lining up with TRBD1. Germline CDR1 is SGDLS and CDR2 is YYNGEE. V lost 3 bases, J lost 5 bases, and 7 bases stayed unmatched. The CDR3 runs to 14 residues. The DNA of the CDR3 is TGTGCCAGCAGCGCACAGGGGAGGACGACTGAAGCTTTCTTT. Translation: CASSAQGRTTEAFF.